These T cell receptor beta chains were read from a single sample in a study of blood T cell repertoires in COVID-19. The protocol was immunoSEQ multiplex PCR, while the TCRdb copy is restricted to in-frame clones and leaves out a portion. The data contain about 290,000 clones, around 81% of them singletons. The sample consisted of peripheral blood. The receptors originated from a woman in her forties or fifties with active or convalescent COVID-19. Each CDR3 is given with its conserved first and last residue. A D gene is named only where the DNA matches it firmly. The listing skips clone size in some rows; elsewhere it reads once, few, many or a size class.

V gene: TRBV11-2
D gene: NA
J gene: TRBJ1-3
clone size: NA
CDR3 length: 14
CDR3 protein: CASSAGVSGNTIYF
CDR3 DNA: TGTGCCAGCAGCGCGGGAGTCTCTGGAAACACCATATATTTT

V gene: TRBV7-7
D gene: TRBD2
J gene: TRBJ2-7
clone size: many
CDR3 length: 15
CDR3 protein: CASSLKAGPPNEQYF
CDR3 DNA: TGTGCCAGCAGCTTAAAAGCGGGACCCCCCAACGAGCAGTACTTC

V gene: TRBV12-5
D gene: TRBD2
J gene: TRBJ2-1
clone size: NA
CDR3 length: 16
CDR3 protein: CASGPRGSGDLNEQFF
CDR3 DNA: TGTGCTAGTGGTCCCCGGGGTAGCGGGGATCTCAATGAGCAGTTCTTC

V gene: TRBV27
D gene: NA
J gene: TRBJ2-7
clone size: NA
CDR3 length: 13
CDR3 protein: CASSSGDRYEQYF
CDR3 DNA: TGTGCCAGCAGTTCGGGTGACCGTTACGAGCAGTACTTC

V gene: TRBV6-5
D gene: TRBD2
J gene: TRBJ2-7
clone size: NA
CDR3 length: 15
CDR3 protein: CASRLGTSGGYEQYF
CDR3 DNA: TGTGCCAGCAGGCTCGGGACTAGCGGGGGGTACGAGCAGTACTTC

V gene: TRBV9
D gene: TRBD1
J gene: TRBJ2-3
clone size: NA
CDR3 length: 17
CDR3 protein: CASSVRGDRVATDTQYF
CDR3 DNA: TGTGCCAGCAGCGTAAGGGGGGACAGGGTCGCCACAGATACGCAGTATTTT

V gene: TRBV12-3/TRBV12-4
D gene: NA
J gene: TRBJ1-1
clone size: NA
CDR3 length: 13
CDR3 protein: CASSLAGNTEAFF
CDR3 DNA: TGTGCCAGCAGTTTGGCTGGTAACACTGAAGCTTTCTTT

V gene: TRBV7-8
D gene: NA
J gene: TRBJ2-7
clone size: NA
CDR3 length: 13
CDR3 protein: CASTSSVSYEQYF
CDR3 DNA: TGTGCCAGCACCTCTAGCGTCTCCTACGAGCAGTACTTC

V gene: TRBV28
D gene: NA
J gene: TRBJ1-5
clone size: NA
CDR3 length: 16
CDR3 protein: CASSFAGLALRRPQHF
CDR3 DNA: TGTGCCAGCAGTTTCGCGGGACTCGCTCTTAGGCGGCCCCAGCATTTT

V gene: TRBV5-1
D gene: NA
J gene: TRBJ1-1
clone size: few
CDR3 length: 15
CDR3 protein: CASSLPGLGNTEAFF
CDR3 DNA: TGCGCCAGCAGCTTGCCCGGGTTGGGGAACACTGAAGCTTTCTTT

V gene: TRBV11-2
D gene: NA
J gene: TRBJ2-1
clone size: once
CDR3 length: 16
CDR3 protein: CASSLRPAAVYNEQFF
CDR3 DNA: TGTGCCAGCAGCTTGCGTCCAGCGGCGGTCTACAATGAGCAGTTCTTC

V gene: TRBV7-2
D gene: NA
J gene: TRBJ1-1
clone size: NA
CDR3 length: 13
CDR3 protein: CASSNSGGGEAFF
CDR3 DNA: TGTGCCAGCAGCAATTCAGGAGGCGGTGAAGCTTTCTTT

V gene: TRBV9
D gene: NA
J gene: TRBJ1-6
clone size: NA
CDR3 length: 15
CDR3 protein: CASSVDGQGGSPLHF
CDR3 DNA: TGTGCCAGCAGCGTAGACGGCCAGGGAGGATCACCCCTCCACTTT

V gene: TRBV7-8
D gene: NA
J gene: TRBJ2-1
clone size: NA
CDR3 length: 15
CDR3 protein: CASSLEWSSYNEQFF
CDR3 DNA: TGTGCCAGCAGCTTAGAGTGGAGCTCCTACAATGAGCAGTTCTTC

V gene: TRBV15
D gene: NA
J gene: TRBJ1-2
clone size: NA
CDR3 length: 14
CDR3 protein: CATSRDQRIYGYTF
CDR3 DNA: TGTGCCACCAGCAGAGATCAGAGGATCTATGGCTACACCTTC

V gene: TRBV5-4
D gene: NA
J gene: TRBJ2-1
clone size: NA
CDR3 length: 15
CDR3 protein: CASSLDLEGYNEQFF
CDR3 DNA: TGTGCCAGCAGCTTAGATCTAGAGGGATACAATGAGCAGTTCTTC

V gene: TRBV28
D gene: NA
J gene: TRBJ1-5
clone size: few
CDR3 length: 10
CDR3 protein: CASSFQPQHF
CDR3 DNA: TGTGCCAGCAGCTTCCAGCCCCAGCATTTT

V gene: TRBV5-4
D gene: NA
J gene: TRBJ1-2
clone size: NA
CDR3 length: 15
CDR3 protein: CASSFVVRDTYGYTF
CDR3 DNA: TGTGCCAGCAGCTTCGTAGTCAGGGATACGTATGGCTACACCTTC

V gene: TRBV19
D gene: NA
J gene: TRBJ2-5
clone size: NA
CDR3 length: 13
CDR3 protein: CASTPGFGETQYF
CDR3 DNA: TGTGCCAGTACGCCTGGATTCGGGGAGACCCAGTACTTC

V gene: TRBV7-2
D gene: TRBD1
J gene: TRBJ2-1
clone size: few
CDR3 length: 14
CDR3 protein: CASSTGQGFYEQFF
CDR3 DNA: TGTGCCAGCAGCACCGGACAGGGTTTCTATGAGCAGTTCTTC

V gene: TRBV9
D gene: TRBD2
J gene: TRBJ2-5
clone size: NA
CDR3 length: 16
CDR3 protein: CASSVGASGRQETQYF
CDR3 DNA: TGTGCCAGCAGCGTAGGGGCTAGCGGGAGACAAGAGACCCAGTACTTC

V gene: TRBV7-9
D gene: TRBD1
J gene: TRBJ2-3
clone size: NA
CDR3 length: 15
CDR3 protein: CASSSGTGGTDTQYF
CDR3 DNA: TGTGCCAGCAGCTCGGGGACAGGGGGGACAGATACGCAGTATTTT

V gene: TRBV19
D gene: NA
J gene: TRBJ1-2
clone size: NA
CDR3 length: 14
CDR3 protein: CASSPGGGSYGYTF
CDR3 DNA: TGTGCCAGCAGCCCCGGAGGCGGGAGCTATGGCTACACCTTC

V gene: TRBV7-2
D gene: TRBD2
J gene: TRBJ2-7
clone size: many
CDR3 length: 15
CDR3 protein: CASSFSSGSSYEQYF
CDR3 DNA: TGTGCCAGCAGCTTTTCTAGCGGGAGTTCCTACGAGCAGTACTTC

V gene: TRBV4-1
D gene: NA
J gene: TRBJ1-6
clone size: NA
CDR3 length: 20
CDR3 protein: CASSQDTPLPFSSYNSPLHF
CDR3 DNA: TGCGCCAGCAGCCAAGATACGCCCCTGCCCTTTAGCTCCTATAATTCACCCCTCCACTTT

V gene: TRBV28
D gene: TRBD1
J gene: TRBJ2-6
clone size: NA
CDR3 length: 21
CDR3 protein: CASSRLGLGGQGSSGANVLTF
CDR3 DNA: TGTGCCAGCAGTAGATTGGGTTTGGGAGGACAGGGAAGCTCTGGGGCCAACGTCCTGACTTTC

V gene: TRBV7-9
D gene: NA
J gene: TRBJ2-1
clone size: few
CDR3 length: 12
CDR3 protein: CASSAYQVSSFF
CDR3 DNA: TGTGCCAGCAGCGCTTACCAGGTATCCTCCTTCTTC

V gene: TRBV7-9
D gene: NA
J gene: TRBJ1-3
clone size: NA
CDR3 length: 19
CDR3 protein: CASSFGRWGGPHSGNTIYF
CDR3 DNA: TGTGCCAGCAGCTTCGGACGATGGGGGGGTCCTCACTCTGGAAACACCATATATTTT

V gene: TRBV10-3
D gene: NA
J gene: TRBJ1-3
clone size: NA
CDR3 length: 17
CDR3 protein: CAISEGVSGLSGNTIYF
CDR3 DNA: TGTGCCATCAGTGAGGGGGTCAGCGGACTCTCTGGAAACACCATATATTTT

V gene: TRBV11-3
D gene: TRBD2
J gene: TRBJ2-1
clone size: NA
CDR3 length: 15
CDR3 protein: CASSFALAGVNEQFF
CDR3 DNA: TGTGCCAGCAGCTTTGCACTAGCGGGAGTCAATGAGCAGTTCTTC

V gene: TRBV24-1
D gene: TRBD2
J gene: TRBJ2-5
clone size: NA
CDR3 length: 11
CDR3 protein: CATSGAGAWYF
CDR3 DNA: TGTGCCACCAGTGGCGCGGGAGCGTGGTACTTC

V gene: TRBV4-1
D gene: NA
J gene: TRBJ1-1
clone size: NA
CDR3 length: 15
CDR3 protein: CASSQAGLANTEAFF
CDR3 DNA: TGCGCCAGCAGCCAAGCTGGTCTAGCGAACACTGAAGCTTTCTTT

V gene: TRBV5-6
D gene: TRBD2
J gene: TRBJ2-2
clone size: NA
CDR3 length: 17
CDR3 protein: CASSLGGRDLAFGELFF
CDR3 DNA: TGTGCCAGCAGCTTGGGTGGGAGGGATCTCGCATTCGGGGAGCTGTTTTTT

V gene: TRBV5-1
D gene: NA
J gene: TRBJ1-1
clone size: NA
CDR3 length: 14
CDR3 protein: CASSLSRGNTEAFF
CDR3 DNA: TGCGCCAGCAGCCTTTCTCGGGGGAACACTGAAGCTTTCTTT

V gene: TRBV4-1
D gene: NA
J gene: TRBJ2-7
clone size: NA
CDR3 length: 16
CDR3 protein: CASSQAETAGSYEQYF
CDR3 DNA: TGCGCCAGCAGCCAAGCCGAGACAGCGGGCTCCTACGAGCAGTACTTC

V gene: TRBV18
D gene: NA
J gene: TRBJ2-3
clone size: NA
CDR3 length: 14
CDR3 protein: CASSLQGRADTQYF
CDR3 DNA: TGTGCCAGCTCACTACAGGGACGGGCAGATACGCAGTATTTT

V gene: TRBV7-9
D gene: NA
J gene: TRBJ2-5
clone size: NA
CDR3 length: 14
CDR3 protein: CASSFLSAQETQYF
CDR3 DNA: TGTGCCAGCAGCTTCCTTAGCGCCCAAGAGACCCAGTACTTC

V gene: TRBV9
D gene: NA
J gene: TRBJ1-3
clone size: NA
CDR3 length: 15
CDR3 protein: CASSVRSGSGNTIYF
CDR3 DNA: TGTGCCAGCAGCGTAAGGTCAGGCTCTGGAAACACCATATATTTT

V gene: TRBV10-2
D gene: NA
J gene: TRBJ1-2
clone size: NA
CDR3 length: 16
CDR3 protein: CASSEPKRGGFYGYTF
CDR3 DNA: TGCGCCAGCAGTGAGCCTAAACGGGGGGGTTTCTATGGCTACACCTTC

V gene: TRBV19
D gene: TRBD2
J gene: TRBJ2-2
clone size: NA
CDR3 length: 19
CDR3 protein: CASGPIIGRREGRTGELFF
CDR3 DNA: TGTGCCAGTGGACCCATTATAGGAAGGCGGGAGGGCCGAACCGGGGAGCTGTTTTTT

V gene: TRBV6-5
D gene: TRBD1
J gene: TRBJ2-7
clone size: NA
CDR3 length: 13
CDR3 protein: CASRPGQTYEQYF
CDR3 DNA: TGTGCCAGCAGACCGGGACAGACCTACGAGCAGTACTTC

V gene: TRBV30
D gene: TRBD1
J gene: TRBJ1-4
clone size: NA
CDR3 length: 15
CDR3 protein: CAWSDRDRFNEKLFF
CDR3 DNA: TGTGCCTGGAGTGACCGGGACAGATTTAATGAAAAACTGTTTTTT

V gene: TRBV2
D gene: NA
J gene: TRBJ1-6
clone size: NA
CDR3 length: 13
CDR3 protein: CASSRDINSPLHF
CDR3 DNA: TGTGCCAGCAGTAGGGACATTAATTCACCCCTCCACTTT

V gene: TRBV30
D gene: TRBD1
J gene: TRBJ1-2
clone size: NA
CDR3 length: 11
CDR3 protein: CAQTGDYGYTF
CDR3 DNA: TGTGCCCAGACAGGGGACTATGGCTACACCTTC

V gene: TRBV5-1
D gene: TRBD1
J gene: TRBJ1-2
clone size: NA
CDR3 length: 14
CDR3 protein: CASSTGTGPHGYTF
CDR3 DNA: TGCGCCAGCAGCACAGGGACAGGGCCACATGGCTACACCTTC

V gene: TRBV27
D gene: NA
J gene: TRBJ1-1
clone size: once
CDR3 length: 13
CDR3 protein: CASSPQGSTEAFF
CDR3 DNA: TGTGCCAGCAGTCCCCAGGGTAGCACTGAAGCTTTCTTT

V gene: TRBV29-1
D gene: NA
J gene: TRBJ1-2
clone size: NA
CDR3 length: 13
CDR3 protein: CSARTEANYGYTF
CDR3 DNA: TGCAGCGCCAGGACTGAAGCTAACTATGGCTACACCTTC

V gene: TRBV13
D gene: NA
J gene: TRBJ2-7
clone size: NA
CDR3 length: 14
CDR3 protein: CASSLKAAGGEQYF
CDR3 DNA: TGTGCCAGCAGCTTAAAAGCGGCCGGGGGCGAGCAGTACTTC

V gene: TRBV5-1
D gene: NA
J gene: TRBJ2-3
clone size: NA
CDR3 length: 14
CDR3 protein: CASSLTPYSDTQYF
CDR3 DNA: TGCGCCAGCAGCTTAACCCCTTACTCCGATACGCAGTATTTT

V gene: TRBV2
D gene: NA
J gene: TRBJ2-7
clone size: NA
CDR3 length: 15
CDR3 protein: CASSPSGQSSYEQYF
CDR3 DNA: TGTGCCAGCAGCCCATCCGGACAGAGCTCCTACGAGCAGTACTTC

V gene: TRBV19
D gene: NA
J gene: TRBJ1-2
clone size: NA
CDR3 length: 15
CDR3 protein: CASSTNRDPNYGYTF
CDR3 DNA: TGTGCCAGTAGTACAAACAGGGACCCCAACTATGGCTACACCTTC

V gene: TRBV2
D gene: NA
J gene: TRBJ2-7
clone size: NA
CDR3 length: 14
CDR3 protein: CASREQGFPYEQYF
CDR3 DNA: TGTGCCAGCAGGGAACAGGGATTCCCCTACGAGCAGTACTTC

V gene: TRBV25-1
D gene: NA
J gene: TRBJ2-2
clone size: NA
CDR3 length: 15
CDR3 protein: CASSEWGGNTGELFF
CDR3 DNA: TGTGCCAGCAGTGAATGGGGAGGGAACACCGGGGAGCTGTTTTTT

V gene: TRBV7-8
D gene: TRBD2
J gene: TRBJ2-7
clone size: NA
CDR3 length: 16
CDR3 protein: CASSSLLTSGLMKQYF
CDR3 DNA: TGTGCCAGCAGCTCCCTCCTGACTAGCGGGCTGATGAAGCAGTACTTC

V gene: TRBV3-1/TRBV3-2
D gene: NA
J gene: TRBJ1-4
clone size: NA
CDR3 length: 15
CDR3 protein: CASSQQEGMAEKLFF
CDR3 DNA: TGTGCCAGCAGCCAACAGGAGGGCATGGCTGAAAAACTGTTTTTT

V gene: TRBV15
D gene: NA
J gene: TRBJ1-4
clone size: NA
CDR3 length: 13
CDR3 protein: CATSWEGGEKLFF
CDR3 DNA: TGTGCCACCAGCTGGGAGGGTGGAGAAAAACTGTTTTTT

V gene: TRBV11-2
D gene: NA
J gene: TRBJ2-7
clone size: many
CDR3 length: 17
CDR3 protein: CASSLVRGQRETYEQYF
CDR3 DNA: TGTGCCAGCAGCTTAGTGCGGGGACAGAGGGAGACCTACGAGCAGTACTTC

V gene: TRBV12-1
D gene: NA
J gene: TRBJ1-4
clone size: few
CDR3 length: 13
CDR3 protein: CASSCRTGEKLFF
CDR3 DNA: TGTGCCAGCAGCTGCCGGACAGGGGAAAAACTGTTTTTT

V gene: TRBV30
D gene: NA
J gene: TRBJ2-3
clone size: NA
CDR3 length: 13
CDR3 protein: CAWKQGATDTQYF
CDR3 DNA: TGTGCCTGGAAACAGGGCGCCACAGATACGCAGTATTTT

V gene: TRBV30
D gene: NA
J gene: TRBJ1-1
clone size: NA
CDR3 length: 11
CDR3 protein: CAWNTRGEAFF
CDR3 DNA: TGTGCCTGGAACACAAGGGGTGAAGCTTTCTTT